These T cell receptor beta chains were read from a single sample in a study of cytomegalovirus exposure and HLA in healthy donors. Assay used: immunoSEQ multiplex PCR; TCRdb lists only in-frame clones, some missing. The data show about 150,000 clones, less than 65% seen once. Specimen: PBMCs. The origin of the receptors is a woman aged 25 to 39 in good health and CMV-seropositive. The conserved cysteine and the conserved F or W are not part of the CDR3 here. The size field is filled for only some rows; it gives once, few, many or a size class.

cdr3_aa j_call v_call clone_size
AWSVRGSQGEKLF TRBJ1-4 TRBV30 once
ASSWDADSNEF TRBJ2-1 TRBV5-6 NA
ASSQKTGTGANVLT TRBJ2-6 TRBV4-1 NA
ASSFDQGGDWGDNEQF TRBJ2-1 TRBV27 NA
ASSVGGRVDSGNTIY TRBJ1-3 TRBV9 NA
ASSSSSGSLYEQY TRBJ2-7 TRBV7-2 NA
ASSRDRGHEQY TRBJ2-7 TRBV6-6 NA
ASSPRLAGLDTQY TRBJ2-3 TRBV18 few
AISDSSLAARNEQF TRBJ2-1 TRBV10-3 NA
ASSHPPLDRGRFKGRETQY TRBJ2-5 TRBV4-1 NA
ASSHGVPPSRQY TRBJ2-3 TRBV5-1 once
ASSILSSGKETQY TRBJ2-5 TRBV28 NA
ASRHWTDSNQPQH TRBJ1-5 TRBV6-6 NA
ASSPDWLNTEAF TRBJ1-1 TRBV5-4 NA
ASSLGSRQETQY TRBJ2-5 TRBV7-6 NA